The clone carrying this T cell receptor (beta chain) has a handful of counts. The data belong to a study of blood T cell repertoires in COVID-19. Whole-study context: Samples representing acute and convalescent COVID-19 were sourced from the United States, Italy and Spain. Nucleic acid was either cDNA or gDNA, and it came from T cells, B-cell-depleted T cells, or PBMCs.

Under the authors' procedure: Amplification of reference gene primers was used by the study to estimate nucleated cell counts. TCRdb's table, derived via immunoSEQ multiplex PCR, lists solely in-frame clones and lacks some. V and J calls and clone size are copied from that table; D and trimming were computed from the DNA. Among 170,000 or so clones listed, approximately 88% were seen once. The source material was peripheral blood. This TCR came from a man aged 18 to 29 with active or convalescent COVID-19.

CDR3 coding DNA: TGTGCCAGCAGCCAATTAACGGGCGGGAGCTACGAGCAGTACTTC. This sequence encodes CASSQLTGGSYEQYF. The rearrangement uses TRBV4-2 and TRBJ2-7; 7 positions match TRBD2. The CDR3 consists of 15 residues. The germline gives CDR1 LGHNA, CDR2 YNFKEQ. V trimming: 2 bases; J trimming: 3 bases; junction bases outside the gene matches: 7.